The 12 T cell receptor beta chains given below trace back to one sample, sequenced in a study of OX40 agonist ivuxolimab in advanced cancers. Sequencing used immunoSEQ multiplex PCR; TCRdb keeps in-frame clones, though not all of them. This sample yields tens of thousands of clones, of which about 88% are seen a single time; over 0.25% belongs to the top ten. The sample here was CD4+ or CD8+ T cells sorted from blood, taken in a trial of the OX40 agonist ivuxolimab. The source of these receptors is an adult with an advanced solid tumor such as melanoma, head and neck, liver or kidney cancer.

This chain joins TRBV18 and TRBJ2-5; 7 bases agree with TRBD2. The CDR3 is 15 amino acids. Losses at the gene ends were 1 base for V and 2 bases for J; bases not matched to a gene: 4. Germline assignment: CDR1 KGHSH and CDR2 LQKENI. CDR3 coding DNA: TGTGCCAGCTCACCACGGGAGGGACCGCAAGAGACCCAGTACTTC. Amino acids: CASSPREGPQETQYF.

The chain's CDR3 is CASSLVLAGESDTQYF. The CDR3 nucleotides are TGTGCCAGCAGCTTAGTTTTAGCGGGAGAATCAGATACGCAGTATTTT. This chain uses TRBV7-2 with TRBJ2-3; 9 bases are a match to TRBD2. This CDR3 contains 16 residues. Looked up from germline, CDR1 is SGHTA and CDR2 is FQGNSA. V lost 1 base, J lost 4 bases, and 6 bases stayed unmatched.

V and J are TRBV7-9 and TRBJ2-7, with unresolved D. Trimming stripped 1 base from V and 6 bases from J, with 4 bases between. The length of the CDR3 is 11 residues. Germline V gene data show CDR1 as SEHNR and CDR2 as FQNEAQ (reference sequence). The CDR3 bases are TGTGCCAGCAGCTTAGACCTCGAGCAGTACTTC. Residues: CASSLDLEQYF.

The chain links TRBV4-1 to TRBJ2-1, with D hard to call. This CDR3 comprises 13 residues. From germline, CDR1 is MGHRA and CDR2 YSYEKL. V lost 1 base and J 5 bases, leaving 6 bases between the germline ends. This CDR3 is CASSQVRNNEQFF. In nucleotides, the CDR3 is TGCGCCAGCAGCCAAGTCAGGAACAATGAGCAGTTCTTC.

This rearrangement joins TRBV4-3 to TRBJ2-7; D gene ambiguous. Looked up from germline, CDR1 is LGHNA and CDR2 is YSLEER. This CDR3 has 13 amino acids. V was trimmed by 6 bases and J by 5 bases, leaving 14 bases between them. The DNA for the CDR3 is TGCGCCAGCAGTACAAGGCGGTTTGACGAGCAGTACTTC. Translated: CASSTRRFDEQYF.

This clone was found a few times. The rearrangement links TRBV4-1 to TRBJ2-1; 12 bases fit TRBD2. V gave up 1 base and J gave up 5 bases; unmatched junction bases: 6. This CDR3 contains 17 residues. The germline V gene encodes CDR1 MGHRA and CDR2 YSYEKL. CDR3 protein: CASSQGRLAGVDNEQFF. The CDR3 region has the DNA TGCGCCAGCAGCCAAGGTCGACTAGCGGGAGTAGACAATGAGCAGTTCTTC.

This clone was counted between two and nine times. The gene calls are TRBV7-8 and TRBJ2-1, with TRBD1 matching 10 bases. The CDR3 loop spans 15 amino acids. V lost 5 bases, J lost 1 base, and 2 bases stayed unmatched. Germline CDR1 is SGHVS and CDR2 is FQNEAQ. The CDR3 DNA reads TGTGCCAGCAGCATGGGACAGGGGTCCTACAATGAGCAGTTCTTC. Translated: CASSMGQGSYNEQFF.

V is TRBV11-1 and J is TRBJ2-3; perhaps TRBD1 as D (6 bases). The germline V gene encodes CDR1 SGHAT and CDR2 FQDESV (reference sequence). Trimming stripped 1 base from V and 0 bases from J, with 11 bases between. The CDR3 totals 16 residues. The CDR3: CASSLEAGVSTDTQYF. Here the CDR3 DNA reads TGTGCCAGCAGCTTAGAGGCAGGGGTCAGCACAGATACGCAGTATTTT.

The genes are TRBV9 and TRBJ2-2, with 11 bases that match TRBD2. CDR1 and CDR2 from the germline V gene are SGDLS and YYNGEE. Trimming took 4 bases from V and 2 from J; bases not matched to a gene: 10. The CDR3 runs to 18 residues. CDR3 residues: CASSPRSLAGGNTGELFF. The CDR3 DNA follows: TGTGCCAGCAGCCCCCGTTCCCTAGCGGGAGGTAACACCGGGGAGCTGTTTTTT.

This rearrangement joins TRBV9 to TRBJ1-2, with a possible D match to TRBD1 (5 bases). CDR1 is SGDLS and CDR2 is YYNGEE in the germline V gene. This CDR3 has 15 residues. Between the trimmed V and J ends, which lost 3 bases and 2 bases, there was a span of 14 bases. In DNA, the CDR3 is TGTGCCAGCAGCGCAGGGTCTCGACCAAACTATGGCTACACCTTC. Amino acids: CASSAGSRPNYGYTF.

The J gene is TRBJ2-3, the V gene TRBV19; D possibly corresponds to TRBD2 (5 bases). V was clipped by 4 bases and J by 5 bases, with 10 bases between them. CDR3 length: 13 residues. CDR1 is LNHDA, CDR2 SQIVND, per germline (reference sequence). Here the CDR3 reads CASSTTRGDTQYF. Here the CDR3 DNA reads TGTGCCAGTAGTACCACACGGGGAGATACGCAGTATTTT.

This clone was counted a single time. The chain recombines TRBV7-2 with TRBJ1-2; D ambiguous. Germline V gives CDR1 SGHTA, CDR2 FQGNSA. This CDR3 region has 13 residues. Trimming pared 5 bases from V and 6 bases from J, leaving 13 bases between. The CDR3 bases are TGTGCCAGCAGCCAAATGTCGGGAAATGGCTACACCTTC. Its translation: CASSQMSGNGYTF.